Presented here are 22 T cell receptor beta chains from one specimen sequenced in a study of T cells after yellow fever vaccination. TCRdb used MiXCR to reprocess the 5' RACE reads, holding one entry per CDR3 protein. Here the sample spans approximately 120,000 distinct CDR3 sequences, around 7.7% being singletons. The sample here was CD4+ T cells sorted from PBMCs, taken 9 to 11 days after the first yellow fever vaccination. Receptor source: a man between 18 and 35 years old who received the YFV17D yellow fever vaccine.

This clonotype was observed many times. The CDR3 sequence: CASTRGLNTEAFF. The CDR3 region has the DNA TGTGCCAGTACCCGGGGCTTGAACACTGAAGCTTTCTTT. The chain is built from TRBV19 and TRBJ1-1; maybe TRBD1 (5 bases). There are 13 residues in the CDR3. V dropped 7 bases and J dropped 0 bases, with 9 bases sitting between them. Germline-derived CDR1 and CDR2 are LNHDA and SQIVND (reference sequence).

This clonotype occurred many times. The V gene is TRBV7-2, the J gene TRBJ1-4, with D uncertain. Trimming shortened V by 1 base and J by 0 bases, and 6 bases separated the two germline ends. Germline V gives CDR1 SGHTA, CDR2 FQGNSA. The CDR3 totals 15 residues. The DNA for the CDR3 is TGTGCCAGCAGCTTAGGAAGGGCAACTAATGAAAAACTGTTTTTT. Translated: CASSLGRATNEKLFF.

On this clonotype itself: A much bigger clone sits one base away, suggesting this may be a read error. The gene calls are TRBV5-1 and TRBJ1-5, with D possibly TRBD1 on 6 matching bases. The CDR3 runs to 14 residues. CDR1 and CDR2 from the germline V gene are SGHRS and YFSETQ. The ends were cut back, 7 bases at V and 4 bases at J, with 15 bases in the middle. CDR3 sequence (DNA): TGCGCCAGCGGCAGCAGGGGTGGAAATCAGCCCCAGCATTTT. Translation: CASGSRGGNQPQHF.

In this sample, this clonotype turned up many times. The chain joins TRBV7-2 to TRBJ1-6; TRBD1 matches 7 bases. The CDR3 runs 15 residues. V lost 4 bases to trimming and J lost 9 bases; unmatched junction nucleotides: 9. Germline V gene sequence: CDR1 SGHTA, CDR2 FQGNSA. The DNA of the CDR3 is TGTGCCAGCAGCTCTTGGACAGGTTCGATTTCACCCCTCCACTTT. Translated: CASSSWTGSISPLHF.

This clonotype was recorded many times. The chain is built from TRBV12-3 or TRBV12-4 and TRBJ2-3; D could derive from TRBD1 or TRBD2 (5 bases each). Trimming cost V 3 bases and J 4 bases, with 11 bases left between them. This CDR3 has 14 residues. The CDR3 DNA reads as TGTGCCAGCAGTTTCGAGGGGTTCGCAGATACGCAGTATTTT. Translating gives CASSFEGFADTQYF.

This clonotype was counted at least ten times. The chain combines TRBV4-2 with TRBJ1-2; D remains unclear. V was cut by 3 bases and J by 8 bases, with 16 bases left in between. The CDR3 is 14 amino acids. Germline CDR1 and CDR2: LGHNA and YNFKEQ. DNA of the CDR3: TGTGCCAGCAGCCAGGCCACGGCGGCTCAAGGCTACACCTTC. It yields the protein CASSQATAAQGYTF.

At least ten counts were recorded for this clonotype. V gene TRBV5-1 combines with J gene TRBJ1-6, with D unresolved. V shed 7 bases and J shed 0 bases, with 11 bases lying between them. Germline V gene lookup returns CDR1 SGHRS and CDR2 YFSETQ. CDR3 length: 15 amino acids. CDR3 DNA sequence: TGCGCCAGCCGTTGGGCGAGCTCCTATAATTCACCCCTCCACTTT. This sequence encodes CASRWASSYNSPLHF.

This clonotype appeared many times. The chain uses TRBV21-1 and TRBJ2-3; the table's D call, TRBD1, has no DNA check behind it. TRBV21-1 is given as a pseudogene. The CDR3 consists of 16 residues. The CDR3 is CASSTGTGNLTDTQYF. DNA for the CDR3: TGTGCCAGCAGCACCGGGACAGGTAACCTCACAGATACGCAGTATTTT.

This clonotype was recorded at least ten times. The J gene is TRBJ2-5, the V gene TRBV12-3 or TRBV12-4; possibly TRBD2 for D (5 bases). This CDR3 comprises 14 residues. Trimming stripped 6 bases from V and 5 bases from J, with 16 bases between. The CDR3: CASSPVGVGETQYF. The CDR3 DNA reads as TGTGCCAGCAGCCCGGTCGGGGTGGGGGAGACCCAGTACTTC.

This clonotype was recorded at least ten times. The CDR3 is CASSDPLAGGRYNEQFF. CDR3 DNA sequence: TGTGCCAGCAGTGATCCCCTGGCAGGGGGCAGGTACAATGAGCAGTTCTTC. The chain has TRBV25-1 and TRBJ2-1; TRBD1 matches 8 bases. J gave up 4 bases and V 3 bases, and 11 bases lay outside the gene matches. CDR3 length equals 17 residues. The germline gives CDR1 MGHDK, CDR2 SYGVNS.

This clonotype was counted at least ten times. This chain joins TRBV29-1 and TRBJ2-3, with D perhaps TRBD2 (6 bases). Germline V lookup: CDR1 SQVTM, CDR2 ANQGSEA. The CDR3 is 14 amino acids. The V end was cut by 4 bases, the J end by 2 bases, with 13 bases between. The CDR3 DNA follows: TGCAGCGTTGGGAGTACGGGAGCCACAGATACGCAGTATTTT. It specifies CSVGSTGATDTQYF.

Ten or more counts support this clonotype. In DNA form, the CDR3 reads TGCGCCAGCAGCTTGTGGGGGGCGAACACTGAAGCTTTCTTT. It specifies CASSLWGANTEAFF. The chain uses TRBV5-1 and TRBJ1-1; D is possibly TRBD1 (6 bases). The CDR3 consists of 14 residues. Trimming removed 1 base from V and 1 base from J, with 8 bases in between. CDR1 and CDR2 (germline): SGHRS, YFSETQ.

This clonotype was seen ten or more times. The chain links TRBV12-3 or TRBV12-4 to TRBJ2-3; D call uncertain. The germline V and J ends were trimmed by 3 bases and 6 bases, with 10 bases remaining between them. There are 13 residues in the CDR3. The CDR3 nucleotides read TGTGCCAGCAGTTTGTTAAGGGCCGATACGCAGTATTTT. Its protein product is CASSLLRADTQYF.

This clonotype has ten or more counts. J is TRBJ1-1 and V is TRBV19, with unresolved D. The CDR3 totals 13 residues. CDR1 and CDR2 from the germline V gene are LNHDA and SQIVND (reference sequence). V was pared by 3 bases and J by 1 base, with 6 bases between. The CDR3 DNA follows: TGTGCCAGTAGTATCTCCAAGAACACTGAAGCTTTCTTT. Its translation is CASSISKNTEAFF.

This clonotype was detected ten times or more. This chain joins TRBV20-1 and TRBJ2-3, with TRBD2 matching over 8 bases. This CDR3 region has 17 residues. V shed 6 bases, J shed 1 base, and the junction held 15 bases outside the gene matches. CDR1 is DFQATT and CDR2 is SNEGSKA in the germline V gene (reference sequence). CDR3 nucleotide sequence: TGCAGTGCCATACGTCCGGGACTAGAGGGTGGCACAGATACGCAGTATTTT. Protein sequence: CSAIRPGLEGGTDTQYF.

There are many counts of this clonotype. The chain uses TRBV12-3 or TRBV12-4 and TRBJ2-3; maybe TRBD2 (6 bases). The CDR3 is 16 amino acids. Trimming took 5 bases from V and 2 from J, leaving 17 bases between them. The CDR3 DNA follows: TGTGCCAGCAGTAAAAGACTAGATCCCCCCACAGATACGCAGTATTTT. Amino acids: CASSKRLDPPTDTQYF.

This clonotype was detected ten times or more. This rearrangement joins TRBV6-2 or TRBV6-3 to TRBJ2-1; D remains ambiguous. The ends were cut back, 4 bases at V and 4 bases at J, with 11 bases in the middle. This CDR3 is built from 14 residues. Germline V gene lookup returns CDR1 MNHEY and CDR2 SVGEGT. This CDR3 reads CASSFQTYYNEQFF. The CDR3 DNA is TGTGCCAGCAGTTTTCAAACCTATTACAATGAGCAGTTCTTC.

This clonotype showed up just a few times. V and J are TRBV5-4 and TRBJ2-5; D ambiguous. Trimming shortened V by 2 bases and J by 2 bases, and 7 bases separated the two germline ends. Germline values: CDR1 SGHNT, CDR2 YYREEE (reference sequence). The CDR3 runs to 13 residues. The CDR3 DNA is TGTGCCAGCAGCTTCAACGGGCAAGAGACCCAGTACTTC. The encoded protein is CASSFNGQETQYF.

This clonotype was seen repeatedly, ten times or more. The gene calls are TRBV7-9 and TRBJ1-4, with 7 bases identical to TRBD1. The CDR3 length is 16 residues. Per germline, CDR1 SEHNR and CDR2 FQNEAQ (reference sequence). The J segment lost 8 bases and the V segment lost 5 bases, leaving 14 bases of the junction unmatched. CDR3 sequence (DNA): TGTGCCAGCAGCGACAGGGACAGCCCATTTTGGGAAAAACTGTTTTTT. Encoded protein: CASSDRDSPFWEKLFF.

Comment on this clonotype: A much larger clone differs by one base, so this may be a read error. This chain links TRBV7-9 with TRBJ1-1; D not resolved. Germline lookup yields CDR1 SEHNR and CDR2 FQNEAQ (reference sequence). CDR3 length equals 13 residues. Trimming took 0 bases from V and 5 from J, leaving 7 bases between them. The CDR3 DNA follows: TGTGCCAGCAGCTTAGCCTGGAAGACTGAAGCTTTCTTT. As protein: CASSLAWKTEAFF.

This clonotype showed up many times. CDR3 protein: CASSLGQGITDTQYF. The CDR3 DNA sequence: TGCGCCAGCAGCTTGGGGCAGGGAATCACAGATACGCAGTATTTT. This chain links TRBV5-1 with TRBJ2-3, with D possibly matching TRBD1 (5 bases). The V end was cut by 0 bases, the J end by 2 bases, with 10 bases between. Per germline, CDR1 SGHRS and CDR2 YFSETQ. The CDR3 covers 15 residues.

A few counts support this clonotype. V and J are TRBV7-2 and TRBJ1-5; TRBD1 aligns across 8 bases. Germline V gene sequence: CDR1 SGHTA, CDR2 FQGNSA. J gave up 1 base and V 5 bases, and 1 base lay outside the gene matches. The length of the CDR3 is 14 residues. CDR3 sequence: CASSGQGSNQPQHF. CDR3 nucleotides: TGTGCCAGCAGCGGACAGGGAAGCAATCAGCCCCAGCATTTT.